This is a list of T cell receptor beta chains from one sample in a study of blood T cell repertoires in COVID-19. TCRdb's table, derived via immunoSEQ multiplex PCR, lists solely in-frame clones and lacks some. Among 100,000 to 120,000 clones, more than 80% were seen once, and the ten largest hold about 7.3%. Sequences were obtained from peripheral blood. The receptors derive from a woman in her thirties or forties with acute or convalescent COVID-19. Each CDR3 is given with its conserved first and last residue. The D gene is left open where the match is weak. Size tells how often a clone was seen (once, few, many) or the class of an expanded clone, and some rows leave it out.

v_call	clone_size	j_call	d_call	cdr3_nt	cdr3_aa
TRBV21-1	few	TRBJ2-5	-	TGTGCCAGCAGCGAGGGCGGCCGAGGAGAGACCCAGTACTTC	CASSEGGRGETQYF
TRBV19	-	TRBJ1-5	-	TGTGCCAGTACCTCCGGCGGCTCCTATAGCAATCAGCCCCAGCATTTT	CASTSGGSYSNQPQHF
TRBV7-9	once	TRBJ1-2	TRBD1	TGTGCCAGCAGCTTAGCGGGGACAGGGGGCGCGGAGGGCTACACCTTC	CASSLAGTGGAEGYTF
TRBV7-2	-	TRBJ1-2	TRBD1	TGTGCCAGCAGCTTATACCGAGAGGGGGCCCAGGGCTACACCTTC	CASSLYREGAQGYTF
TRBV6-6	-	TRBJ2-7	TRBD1	TGTGCCAGCAGATCCGGGACAGGGTCCTACGAGCAGTACTTC	CASRSGTGSYEQYF
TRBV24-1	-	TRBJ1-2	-	TGTGCCACCAGTCCGACAAGGGGCGATGGCTACACCTTC	CATSPTRGDGYTF
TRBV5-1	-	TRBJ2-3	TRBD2	TGCGCCAGCAGCCCGACTAGCGGGGGAGACTTTCGGACAGATACGCAGTATTTT	CASSPTSGGDFRTDTQYF
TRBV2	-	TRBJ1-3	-	TGTGCCAGCAGTCGACAGGGAAACACCATATATTTT	CASSRQGNTIYF
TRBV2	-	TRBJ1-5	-	TGTGCCAGCAGCGGCTCTCGACAGTTCGATCAGCCCCAGCATTTT	CASSGSRQFDQPQHF
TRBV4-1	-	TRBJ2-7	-	TGCGCCAGCAGCCAACGACCAGGGATGATAACCTACGAGCAGTACTTC	CASSQRPGMITYEQYF
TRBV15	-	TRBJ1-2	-	TGTGCCACCAGCAGACAACAGGGAATCGATGGCTACACCTTC	CATSRQQGIDGYTF
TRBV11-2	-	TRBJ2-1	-	TGTGCCAGCAGCTCCGACCTTCTGCTGGGCGAGCAGTTCTTC	CASSSDLLLGEQFF
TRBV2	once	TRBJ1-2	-	TGTGCCAGCAGTGATCCTACTGCTAACTATGGCTACACCTTC	CASSDPTANYGYTF
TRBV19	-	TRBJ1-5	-	TGTGCCAGTAGTATCTCCAGGGGACCCAATCAGCCCCAGCATTTT	CASSISRGPNQPQHF
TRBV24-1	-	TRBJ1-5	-	TGTGCCACCAGTGATGAGCGGTTTGACAGCAATCAGCCCCAGCATTTT	CATSDERFDSNQPQHF
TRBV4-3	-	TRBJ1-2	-	TGCGCCAGCAGCCTATCAGACGGGGGATATGGCTACACCTTC	CASSLSDGGYGYTF
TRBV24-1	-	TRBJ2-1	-	TGTGCCACCAGTGATCACAAGGCGGGGACGTCCTACAATGAGCAGTTCTTC	CATSDHKAGTSYNEQFF
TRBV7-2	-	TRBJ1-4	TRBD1	TGTGCCAGCAGCTGGGACAGGGGGGGGGAAAAACTGTTTTTT	CASSWDRGGEKLFF
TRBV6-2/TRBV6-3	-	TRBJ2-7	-	TGTGCCAGCAGCAAGGCGGGCTTGAGTTGGGAGCAGTACTTC	CASSKAGLSWEQYF
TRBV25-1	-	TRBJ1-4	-	TGTGCCAGCAGAAAAGACTTTGCAACTAATGAAAAACTGTTTTTT	CASRKDFATNEKLFF
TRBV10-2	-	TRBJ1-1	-	TGCGCCAGCAGTGAGTCTGGGCAGGGCCTAATGAACACTGAAGCTTTCTTT	CASSESGQGLMNTEAFF
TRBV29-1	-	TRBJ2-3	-	TGCAGCGGAAGGCTAGCAGGGGTTAGCACAGATACGCAGTATTTT	CSGRLAGVSTDTQYF
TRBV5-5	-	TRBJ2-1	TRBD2	TGTGCCAGCAGCTTGGCCTCCGCGGGGGGGTACAATGAGCAGTTCTTC	CASSLASAGGYNEQFF
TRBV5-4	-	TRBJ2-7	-	TGTGCCAGCAGCTTGTTTTCTGGGGGGGCAGGGCTTTACGAGCAGTACTTC	CASSLFSGGAGLYEQYF
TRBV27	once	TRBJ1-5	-	TGTGCCAGCAGTTTAAGGGAGAGCAATCAGCCCCAGCATTTT	CASSLRESNQPQHF
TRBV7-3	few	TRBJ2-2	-	TGTGCCAGCAGCTTTCACGGCACCGGGGAGCTGTTTTTT	CASSFHGTGELFF
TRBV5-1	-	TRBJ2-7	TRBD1	TGCGCCAGCAGCCTCTCGGGACAGCAGATGAACGAGCAGTACTTC	CASSLSGQQMNEQYF
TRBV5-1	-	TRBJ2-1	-	TGCGCCAGCAGCCCCATGACGGGGAACAATGAGCAGTTCTTC	CASSPMTGNNEQFF
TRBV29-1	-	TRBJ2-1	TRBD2	TGCAGCGTAAGCAGGCGGGGGGGGAGGAATGAGCAGTTCTTC	CSVSRRGGRNEQFF
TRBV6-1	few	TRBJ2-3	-	TGTGCCAGCAGTGAAATCCTAGCGTTAGATACGCAGTATTTT	CASSEILALDTQYF
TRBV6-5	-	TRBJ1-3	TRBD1	TGTGCCAGCGGGGGACAGGGGTTAGGAAACACCATATATTTT	CASGGQGLGNTIYF
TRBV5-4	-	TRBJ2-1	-	TGTGCCAGCAGCGGAGGGGGGGGAGAAATAAATGAGCAGTTCTTC	CASSGGGGEINEQFF
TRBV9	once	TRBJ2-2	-	TGTGCCAGCAGCAGCCCGAACACCGGGGAGCTGTTTTTT	CASSSPNTGELFF
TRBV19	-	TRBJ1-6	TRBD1	TGTGCCAGTAGTTCGACAGGGGGTGGGTCACCCCTCCACTTT	CASSSTGGGSPLHF
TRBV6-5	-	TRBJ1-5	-	TGTGCCAGCAGTATACGGGGGGCGAATCAGCCCCAGCATTTT	CASSIRGANQPQHF
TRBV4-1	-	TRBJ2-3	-	TGCGCCAGCAGCCGCATACCAGGTCGTCCAGATACGCAGTATTTT	CASSRIPGRPDTQYF
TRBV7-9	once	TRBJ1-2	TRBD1	TGTGCCAGCAGCTCCCCCAACAACAGGGGGATTTCAGAAGGCTACACCTTC	CASSSPNNRGISEGYTF
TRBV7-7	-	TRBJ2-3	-	TGTGCCAGCAGCCTCCGGGGGGCAACACCTAGCACAGATACGCAGTATTTT	CASSLRGATPSTDTQYF
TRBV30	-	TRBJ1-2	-	TGTGCCTGGATAAGGGGGAACCCTTCGACTTTTGGCTACACCTTC	CAWIRGNPSTFGYTF
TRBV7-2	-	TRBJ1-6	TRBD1	TGTGCCAGCAAATTTCGACAGGGCCAAAATTCACCCCTCCACTTT	CASKFRQGQNSPLHF
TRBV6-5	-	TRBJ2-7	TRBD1	TGTGCCAGCTCCTTAAGGGACAGGGACGAGCAGTACTTC	CASSLRDRDEQYF
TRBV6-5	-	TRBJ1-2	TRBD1	TGTGCCAGCAGTTCGATACCGCGGACAGGGAAGAATGGCTACACCTTC	CASSSIPRTGKNGYTF
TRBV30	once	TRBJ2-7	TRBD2	TGTGCCTGGGCGGGGGACTCGTTCTACGAGCAGTACTTC	CAWAGDSFYEQYF
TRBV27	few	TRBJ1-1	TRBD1	TGTGCCAGCTTCCGGGACAGGGGACTCGAAGCTTTCTTT	CASFRDRGLEAFF
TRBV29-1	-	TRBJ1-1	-	TGCAGCGTTGAAGAACAGATGAACACTGAAGCTTTCTTT	CSVEEQMNTEAFF
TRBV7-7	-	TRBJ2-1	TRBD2	TGTGCCAGCAGCGAGGGACTAGCGGGGGGGAAGCAGTTCTTC	CASSEGLAGGKQFF
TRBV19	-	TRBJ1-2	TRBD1	TGTGCCAGTATCCCTATAGGGACAGGGTCTAAGAGTTCCTATGGCTACACCTTC	CASIPIGTGSKSSYGYTF
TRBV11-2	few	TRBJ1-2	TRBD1	TGTGCCAGCAGCTTAGTTCCCAACAGGGGGCAGGGGGCCATTGGTGGCTACACCTTC	CASSLVPNRGQGAIGGYTF
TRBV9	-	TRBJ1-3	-	TGTGCCAGCAGCGTCACACTCGCAGGAGGCTCTGGAAACACCATATATTTT	CASSVTLAGGSGNTIYF
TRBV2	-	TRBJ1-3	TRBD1	TGTGCCAGCACGACAGGGACGGCCTCTGGAAACACCATATATTTT	CASTTGTASGNTIYF
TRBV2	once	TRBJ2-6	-	TGTGCCAGCAGATCCAGGGCTGGGGCCAACGTCCTGACTTTC	CASRSRAGANVLTF
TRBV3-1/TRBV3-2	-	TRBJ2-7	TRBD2	TGTGCCAGCAGCCAAGGGCGGGGGACCTACGAGCAGTACTTC	CASSQGRGTYEQYF
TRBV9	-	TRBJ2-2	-	TGTGCCAGCAGCGTAACCAGGGACACCGGGGAGCTGTTTTTT	CASSVTRDTGELFF
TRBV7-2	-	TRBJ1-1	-	TGTGCCAGCAGCTTAGCCCGCCCGGGCACTGAAGCTTTCTTT	CASSLARPGTEAFF
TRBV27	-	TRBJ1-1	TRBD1	TGTGCCAGCAGGATTCAGGGGGGTAACACTGAAGCTTTCTTT	CASRIQGGNTEAFF
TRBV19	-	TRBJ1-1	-	TGTGCCAGTAGTTTCAGGGGCGCAAGGCACACTGAAGCTTTCTTT	CASSFRGARHTEAFF
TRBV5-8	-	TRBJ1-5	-	TGTGCCAGCAGCTTGGTTTCTTCCTTCCAGGGTTGGCAGCCCCAGCATTTT	CASSLVSSFQGWQPQHF